The 22 T cell receptor beta chains below were found in one sample sequenced in a study of siplizumab effects on memory and regulatory T cells. The cells of the mixed lymphocyte reaction underwent an approximately 6-day coculture at 37°C. Antigen specificity for these receptors is unknown. Sequenced by immunoSEQ multiplex PCR; TCRdb stores in-frame clones only, minus some. The sample lists roughly 8,500 clones, about 35% seen once, with about 5.9% in the top ten. Material: CFSE-low (dividing) CD8+ T cells sorted from an allogeneic mixed lymphocyte reaction. The source of these receptors is a human donor in good health; the cells came from an allogeneic mixed lymphocyte reaction.

This rearrangement joins TRBV7-8 to TRBJ2-6; D gene uncertain. V was pared by 8 bases and J by 8 bases, with 7 bases between. Per germline, CDR1 SGHVS and CDR2 FQNEAQ. CDR3 length: 11 residues. The CDR3 here is CASATPNVLTF. In DNA form, the CDR3 reads TGTGCCAGCGCCACCCCCAACGTCCTGACTTTC.

This chain uses TRBV7-3 with TRBJ2-7; 7 bases are shared with TRBD1. This CDR3 spans 13 amino acids. Per the germline V gene, CDR1 is SGHTA and CDR2 is FQGTGA. The V gene end was trimmed by 4 bases and the J gene end by 6 bases; junction bases not matched to a gene: 6. Written as DNA, the CDR3 is TGTGCCAGCAGCTCCGGGACAGTAGTCGAGCAGTACTTC. This translates into CASSSGTVVEQYF.

As regards this clone: A junction end diverges from the germline sequence, so it may reflect a read error. The genes are TRBV30 and TRBJ2-1; TRBD2 agrees at 8 bases. Germline values: CDR1 GTSNPN, CDR2 SVGIG (reference sequence). The CDR3 totals 16 residues. Here the CDR3 reads CAGRGGGAGAYNEQFF. The DNA of the CDR3 is TGTGCCGGGAGGGGGGGAGGAGCGGGGGCATACAATGAGCAGTTCTTC.

The chain carries TRBV9 and TRBJ2-7; the match to TRBD2 covers 7 bases. The CDR3 is 16 amino acids. The J segment lost 3 bases and the V segment lost 0 bases, leaving 9 bases of the junction unmatched. Germline V lookup: CDR1 SGDLS, CDR2 YYNGEE. CDR3 region: CASSVARLAASYEQYF. The CDR3, as DNA: TGTGCCAGCAGCGTAGCGAGACTAGCCGCTAGCTACGAGCAGTACTTC.

There are a few counts of this clone. This chain uses TRBV5-6 with TRBJ1-2, with a weak D call TRBD1 (6 bases). Germline loops: CDR1 SGHDT, CDR2 YYEEEE. The CDR3 sequence is 14 residues long. Trimming removed 1 base from V and 0 bases from J, with 7 bases in between. CDR3 nucleotide sequence: TGTGCCAGCAGCTTGCGGACAGCTAACTATGGCTACACCTTC. Translated, it gives CASSLRTANYGYTF.

This clone was counted a few times. This chain connects TRBV6-6 to TRBJ2-7; 9 bases are shared with TRBD1. Germline CDR1 reads MNHNY; CDR2 reads SVGAGI (reference sequence). The CDR3 is made up of 14 amino acids. V lost 2 bases, J lost 4 bases, and 3 bases stayed unmatched. For the CDR3, the DNA is TGTGCCAGCAGTTACCCGGGACAGGGTTACGAGCAGTACTTC. As protein: CASSYPGQGYEQYF.

The chain joins TRBV7-2 to TRBJ2-7; 11 nucleotides match TRBD1. Germline trimming cut 3 bases from V and 1 base from J; bases unmatched to any gene: 5. Germline assignment: CDR1 SGHTA and CDR2 FQGNSA. CDR3 length: 16 amino acids. DNA of the CDR3: TGTGCCAGCAGCTTGGGCGGACAGGGGGCTTCCTACGAGCAGTACTTC. Translating gives CASSLGGQGASYEQYF.

The chain links TRBV5-1 to TRBJ2-1; no clear D gene. Germline CDR1 reads SGHRS; CDR2 reads YFSETQ. This CDR3 contains 15 residues. V lost 0 bases and J 0 bases, leaving 7 bases between the germline ends. CDR3 in DNA: TGCGCCAGCAGCTTGGCGTATAACTCCTACAATGAGCAGTTCTTC. Translating gives CASSLAYNSYNEQFF.

The rearrangement joins TRBV19 to TRBJ1-5; TRBD1 is a possible D gene (5 bases). The CDR3 contains 15 residues. V lost 5 bases and J lost 1, with 12 bases in between. The germline CDR1 and CDR2 sequences are LNHDA and SQIVND (reference sequence). The CDR3 coding sequence is TGTGCCAGTAGTCTAGGGACGCCGAGCAATCAGCCCCAGCATTTT. Translated: CASSLGTPSNQPQHF.

In its sample, this clone is medium-sized. V and J are TRBV6-5 and TRBJ2-3, with 8 positions matching TRBD1. The trim removed 4 bases at V and 5 bases at J, leaving 8 bases unmatched. The CDR3 has 15 residues. The V gene's germline CDR1 is MNHEY and CDR2 SVGAGI. CDR3 nucleotide sequence: TGTGCCAGCAGTTCATACAGGGGGTTTGGAGATACGCAGTATTTT. Protein sequence: CASSSYRGFGDTQYF.

The chain uses TRBV27 and TRBJ2-7; unclear D gene. In germline, CDR1 is MNHEY, CDR2 SMNVEV (reference sequence). This CDR3 has 14 amino acids. V dropped 1 base and J dropped 6 bases, with 13 bases sitting between them. Written as DNA, the CDR3 is TGTGCCAGCAGTTTATTAGCAAACCCGAGCGAGCAGTACTTC. It translates to CASSLLANPSEQYF.

V gene TRBV7-9 combines with J gene TRBJ2-1; tentatively, D is TRBD2 (5 bases). Germline CDR1 and CDR2: SEHNR and FQNEAQ (reference sequence). This CDR3 comprises 12 residues. V lost 5 bases and J lost 10, with 12 bases in between. DNA of the CDR3: TGTGCCAGCAGCCCCCCTGGAGGCGAGCAGTTCTTC. Its protein product is CASSPPGGEQFF.

The rearrangement links TRBV27 to TRBJ2-7; 9 bases fit TRBD1. V was clipped by 2 bases and J by 4 bases; unmatched bases: 6. Germline CDR1 MNHEY, CDR2 SMNVEV (reference sequence). This CDR3 region has 15 residues. The CDR3 DNA reads TGTGCCAGCAGTTTAGGTCCGGGGACAGGGTACGAGCAGTACTTC. It codes for CASSLGPGTGYEQYF.

The chain couples TRBV21-1 to TRBJ1-3; the table names TRBD1, a call not compared with the DNA. TRBV21-1 is described as a pseudogene. The CDR3 runs to 18 residues. The CDR3 DNA reads TGTGCCAGCAGCCCGTGGGACAGGGGGCAAGACTCTGGAAACACCATATATTTT. Translated: CASSPWDRGQDSGNTIYF.

The chain has TRBV7-9 and TRBJ2-7, with 7 nucleotides matching TRBD1. V gave up 5 bases and J gave up 4 bases; unmatched junction bases: 5. The CDR3 is 13 amino acids. Germline V lookup: CDR1 SEHNR, CDR2 FQNEAQ (reference sequence). The CDR3 region has the DNA TGTGCCAGCAGCCAAGGACAGGTTTACGAGCAGTACTTC. It yields the protein CASSQGQVYEQYF.

This chain connects TRBV19 to TRBJ2-7, with a tentative D call TRBD1 (6 bases). V lost 1 base and J 2 bases, leaving 9 bases between the germline ends. CDR3 length: 14 residues. Germline-derived CDR1 and CDR2 are LNHDA and SQIVND (reference sequence). The CDR3 here is CASSIGGQTYEQYF. The DNA for the CDR3 is TGTGCCAGTAGTATAGGGGGACAAACCTACGAGCAGTACTTC.

In its sample, this clone ranks as medium-sized (0.01 to 0.1%). This chain links TRBV27 with TRBJ1-1; D possibly corresponds to TRBD1 (5 bases). Per germline, CDR1 MNHEY and CDR2 SMNVEV (reference sequence). The CDR3 consists of 15 residues. V lost 5 bases to trimming and J lost 0 bases, with 13 bases between them. As DNA, the CDR3 is TGTGCCAGCAGTCCGGTGGGGGAACTGAACACTGAAGCTTTCTTT. This gives the protein CASSPVGELNTEAFF.

This clone was seen a few times. V gene TRBV7-9 combines with J gene TRBJ2-1; TRBD1 agrees at 12 bases. The ends lost 5 bases at V and 8 bases at J; junction bases unmatched: 10. The CDR3 runs 16 residues. Per the germline V gene, CDR1 is SEHNR and CDR2 is FQNEAQ (reference sequence). The chain's CDR3 is CASSPIRDRGRDEQFF. In DNA form, the CDR3 reads TGTGCCAGCAGCCCGATCCGGGACAGGGGGCGTGATGAGCAGTTCTTC.

V usage is TRBV6-1 and J usage is TRBJ1-5; maybe TRBD1 (6 bases). Trimming removed 0 bases at V and 3 bases at J, with 12 bases between. The germline V gene encodes CDR1 MNHNS and CDR2 SASEGT. This CDR3 is 16 amino acids long. CDR3 sequence: CASSEARRGINQPQHF. The CDR3, as DNA: TGTGCCAGCAGTGAAGCCCGGAGGGGGATCAATCAGCCCCAGCATTTT.

This clone was picked up a small number of times. The chain employs TRBV29-1 and TRBJ1-6, with D perhaps TRBD1 (6 bases). This CDR3 is built from 10 residues. Trimming removed 2 bases from V and 17 bases from J, with 10 bases in between. The germline V gene encodes CDR1 SQVTM and CDR2 ANQGSEA. The CDR3 spells CSVEQGHFHF. CDR3 in DNA: TGCAGCGTTGAACAGGGACATTTCCACTTT. The variable domain in full, with the rest retrieved from reference TRBV29-1 and TRBJ1-6, is SAVISQKPSRDICQRGTSLTIQCQVDSQVTMMFWYRQQPGQSLTLIATANQGSEATYESGFVIDKFPISRPNLTFSTLTVSNMSPEDSSIYLCSVEQGHFHFGNGTRLTVT.

The chain links TRBV28 to TRBJ2-3, with 8 bases matching TRBD2. Germline V gene lookup returns CDR1 MDHEN and CDR2 SYDVKM. The CDR3 runs to 16 residues. The ends lost 1 base at V and 1 base at J; junction bases unmatched: 4. The CDR3 sequence: CASSLYPGGGTDTQYF. The CDR3 nucleotides read TGTGCCAGCAGTTTATACCCCGGGGGGGGCACAGATACGCAGTATTTT.

V is TRBV30 and J is TRBJ2-5; the D gene is possibly TRBD1 (6 bases). Germline CDR1 reads GTSNPN; CDR2 reads SVGIG (reference sequence). Trimming pared 1 base from V and 6 bases from J, leaving 12 bases between. This CDR3 comprises 13 residues. In DNA form, the CDR3 reads TGTGCCTGGAGTGATCAGGGGTCGAAGACCCAGTACTTC. Its translation: CAWSDQGSKTQYF. Based on the CDR3 plus reference TRBV30 and TRBJ2-5, the full variable domain is SQTIHQWPATLVQPVGSPLSLECTVEGTSNPNLYWYRQAAGRGLQLLFYSVGIGQISSEVPQNLSASRPQDRQFILSSKKLLLSDSGFYLCAWSDQGSKTQYFGPGTRLLVL.